This TCR beta chain was captured in a study of blood T cell repertoires in COVID-19. Across the study: In each case, the material was cDNA or gDNA derived from T cells, B-cell-depleted T cells, or PBMCs.

Source study methods: Reference gene primer amplification yielded estimated nucleated cell counts. Assay: immunoSEQ multiplex PCR; the TCRdb copy retains only in-frame clones and omits some. V, J and clone size are those of that table, while D and trimming were read from the DNA. The sample has approximately 190,000 clones, 70% to 90% seen once. The CDR3 is 14 amino acids. CDR1 and CDR2 (germline): GTSNPN, SVGIG (reference sequence). Trimming took 3 bases from V and 6 from J, leaving 17 bases between them. The TCR sequence derives from a woman between 35 and 50 years old who had recovered from COVID-19. Sequenced: peripheral blood. The rearrangement links TRBV30 to TRBJ1-2, with TRBD1 as a possible D gene (5 bases). CDR3 loop: CAWSPRGGDDGYTF. The DNA of the CDR3 is TGTGCCTGGAGCCCTCGGGGGGGGGATGATGGCTACACCTTC.